This TCR beta chain originates from a study of tissue T cells after allogeneic stem cell transplantation. Study-wide results and limits: Across patients, clones rarely overlapped, yet motif clusters were shared tissue-specifically. Within patients, tissue anatomy strongly shaped TCR repertoire composition.

This clone was detected only a few times. Its antigen is still unknown. Sequenced by immunoSEQ multiplex PCR; TCRdb stores in-frame clones only, minus some. The sample consists of 7,500 to 10,000 clones, roughly 66% of them appearing once. The sequences come from tissue from the jejunum, collected at autopsy. The source is a woman aged 18 to 55 with breast cancer.

CDR3 in DNA: TGTGCCAGCAGTGATCGGCAAAAGTCTTATAATGGCTACACCTTC. Encoded protein: CASSDRQKSYNGYTF. The rearrangement joins TRBV2 to TRBJ1-2; D not certain. The V gene's germline CDR1 is SNHLY and CDR2 FYNNEI. The CDR3 runs 15 residues. V was clipped by 3 bases and J by 6 bases, with 17 bases between them.